The clone carrying this TCR beta chain was recorded many times. Its antigen is not identified. TCRdb analysed the 5' RACE reads with MiXCR anew, one entry per CDR3 protein. The table has 100,000 to 120,000 distinct CDR3 sequences, more than 10% seen once. This specimen belongs to a study of spatial heterogeneity in lung cancer. Overall study: At a median of roughly two years after resection, follow-up PBMC samples were sequenced when available. Alpha-chain sequences were consistently detected less often than beta-chain sequences. Notes on the study in general: Resection blood, more than follow-up blood, showed ubiquitous expanded tumor TCRs.

Time point indicated: blood at routine non-recurrence follow-up after resection. Unsorted whole RNA of tumor, nontumor lung or frozen PBMC was sequenced. Material: PBMCs, obtained at follow-up. This sequence was found in a female donor with early-stage non-small cell lung cancer.

CDR3 in DNA: TGCGCCAGCAGCCAAGTGTCACAGGTGGATGGCTACACCTTC. Translating it yields CASSQVSQVDGYTF. The chain couples TRBV4-3 to TRBJ1-2, with a possible D match to TRBD1 (5 bases). CDR3 length: 14 amino acids. Looked up from germline, CDR1 is LGHNA and CDR2 is YSLEER. V lost 1 base to trimming and J lost 6 bases, with 12 bases between them.